This entry lists 32 T cell receptor beta chains sequenced from one sample in a study of hypomethylating agent response in myelodysplastic syndrome. Clones were read by immunoSEQ multiplex PCR, and TCRdb kept only the in-frame ones, dropping some. The repertoire consists of 4,500 to 5,500 clones, with 84% occurring once and the leading ten covering about 7.1%. Sequences were derived from bone marrow, sampled before or after starting hypomethylating agent treatment for myelodysplastic syndrome (not recorded which). All receptors come from a human donor with myelodysplastic syndrome.

This sequence joins TRBV19 and TRBJ2-6; the D is unclear. From germline, CDR1 is LNHDA and CDR2 SQIVND (reference sequence). The CDR3 is made up of 16 amino acids. V dropped 3 bases and J dropped 0 bases, with 9 bases sitting between them. The CDR3 loop is CASSISLHSGANVLTF. The CDR3 bases are TGTGCCAGTAGTATTTCTTTGCACTCTGGGGCCAACGTCCTGACTTTC.

The chain uses TRBV2 and TRBJ2-7; D is unresolved. The CDR3 is 15 residues long. Germline V CDR1 and CDR2: SNHLY, FYNNEI. V was trimmed by 3 bases and J by 8 bases, leaving 20 bases between them. DNA for the CDR3: TGTGCCAGCAGTGAGGGCTCCGGAACAGCTCAGAAGCAGTACGTC. It specifies CASSEGSGTAQKQYV.

The V and J genes are TRBV4-1 and TRBJ2-3, with TRBD2 matching over 10 bases. Trimming removed 2 bases from V and 5 bases from J; junction bases left unmatched: 19. The CDR3 loop spans 20 amino acids. Germline CDR1 MGHRA, CDR2 YSYEKL. This CDR3 is CASSQPLAGALHHALDTQYF. The CDR3 DNA reads as TGCGCCAGCAGCCAACCCCTAGCGGGGGCCCTACATCACGCATTAGATACGCAGTATTTT.

This clone was detected only once. CDR3 loop: CASGRTAANSPLHF. CDR3 nucleotides: TGTGCCAGCGGAAGGACGGCCGCGAATTCACCCCTCCACTTT. This sequence joins TRBV5-6 and TRBJ1-6; D uncertain. The CDR3 loop spans 14 amino acids. Germline V gene lookup returns CDR1 SGHDT and CDR2 YYEEEE. Trimming left V 7 bases short and J 7 bases short, with 15 bases between.

The chain uses TRBV9 and TRBJ2-7; D is undetermined. The CDR3 runs to 14 residues. Trimming removed 0 bases at V and 3 bases at J, with 10 bases between. The germline gives CDR1 SGDLS, CDR2 YYNGEE. As DNA, the CDR3 is TGTGCCAGCAGCGTAGGGCAGGCCAGCTACGAGCAGTACTTC. It is translated as CASSVGQASYEQYF.

The chain couples TRBV9 to TRBJ1-3; no clear D gene. Germline V gives CDR1 SGDLS, CDR2 YYNGEE. Trimming cost V 0 bases and J 3 bases, with 7 bases left between them. This CDR3 comprises 14 residues. Written as DNA, the CDR3 is TGTGCCAGCAGCGTAGAGGATCATGGAAACACCATATATTTT. It specifies CASSVEDHGNTIYF.

This clone has a handful of counts. The rearrangement joins TRBV27 to TRBJ2-7, with D possibly TRBD1 on 6 matching bases. V lost 4 bases and J 0 bases, leaving 10 bases between the germline ends. The CDR3 spans 14 residues. CDR1 is MNHEY, CDR2 SMNVEV, per germline (reference sequence). CDR3 loop: CASSYRASSYEQYV. DNA for the CDR3: TGTGCCAGCAGTTACAGGGCTTCCTCCTACGAGCAGTACGTC.

This chain joins TRBV11-2 and TRBJ1-1; D unresolved. V was cut by 4 bases and J by 10 bases, with 16 bases left in between. The CDR3 sequence is 13 residues long. CDR1 is SGHAT and CDR2 is FQNNGV in the germline V gene. In nucleotides, the CDR3 is TGTGCCAGCAGCTACGGAGGGCAGGTGCCAGCTTTCTTT. Protein sequence: CASSYGGQVPAFF.

The V gene is TRBV5-8, the J gene TRBJ2-5; TRBD1 might be the D (5 bases). V was pared by 0 bases and J by 1 base, with 10 bases between. Looked up from germline, CDR1 is SGHTS and CDR2 is YDEGEE. The CDR3 consists of 15 residues. The CDR3 loop reads CASSLGNRFQETQYF. The CDR3 DNA reads as TGTGCCAGCAGCTTGGGTAACAGGTTCCAAGAGACCCAGTACTTC.

The chain employs TRBV5-1 and TRBJ1-2; D call uncertain. The CDR3 is 13 amino acids. Germline lookup yields CDR1 SGHRS and CDR2 YFSETQ. Deletions cut 4 bases from V and 4 bases from J, with 11 bases between. CDR3 region: CASSRDRGYGYTF. The CDR3 DNA reads as TGCGCCAGCAGCCGAGACCGCGGCTATGGCTACACCTTC.

The chain has TRBV11-3 and TRBJ2-1, with 14 bases fitting TRBD2. CDR1 and CDR2 from the germline V gene are SGHNT and YENEEA. Trimming at V came to 3 bases and at J to 6 bases, leaving 4 bases not matched to a gene. The CDR3 sequence is 16 residues long. CDR3 bases: TGTGCCAGCAGCTTCACGACTAGCGGGGGGGCCAATGAGCAGTTCTTC. Translated: CASSFTTSGGANEQFF.

The genes are TRBV30 and TRBJ2-2, with 8 bases lining up with TRBD1. The CDR3 has 17 amino acids. The J segment lost 6 bases and the V segment lost 0 bases, leaving 12 bases of the junction unmatched. Per germline, CDR1 GTSNPN and CDR2 SVGIG (reference sequence). Here the CDR3 reads CAWSVRRGVRGPGELFF. As DNA, the CDR3 is TGTGCCTGGAGTGTACGGAGAGGGGTCAGGGGGCCCGGGGAGCTGTTTTTT.

This chain joins TRBV6-1 and TRBJ2-7; D call uncertain. This CDR3 contains 18 residues. Germline CDR1 MNHNS, CDR2 SASEGT. V gave up 3 bases and J gave up 2 bases, with 23 bases separating them. The chain's CDR3 is CASSEPRAGLILPYEQYF. The CDR3 region has the DNA TGTGCCAGCAGTGAGCCCCGAGCCGGGCTAATCCTTCCCTACGAGCAGTACTTC.

The chain has TRBV19 and TRBJ2-7; D is unclear. V lost 8 bases and J lost 2, with 13 bases in between. The CDR3 has 13 amino acids. The germline V gene has CDR1 LNHDA and CDR2 SQIVND (reference sequence). The CDR3 region is CASSAAAAYEQYF. Written as DNA, the CDR3 is TGTGCCAGTTCTGCGGCTGCAGCCTACGAGCAGTACTTC.

This rearrangement joins TRBV18 to TRBJ2-3; TRBD1 matches 10 bases. V gave up 0 bases and J gave up 7 bases; unmatched junction bases: 10. This CDR3 comprises 17 residues. Germline CDR1 KGHSH, CDR2 LQKENI. The CDR3 DNA reads TGTGCCAGCTCACCACCGGTTCCGGGACAGGGGACAAATACGCAGTATTTT. Protein product: CASSPPVPGQGTNTQYF.

The chain is built from TRBV6-6 and TRBJ1-2; D is perhaps TRBD1 (6 bases). This CDR3 has 15 amino acids. V was trimmed by 5 bases and J by 4 bases, leaving 17 bases between them. Per the germline V gene, CDR1 is MNHNY and CDR2 is SVGAGI (reference sequence). The CDR3, as DNA: TGTGCCAGCAGTAAAAATCCCGACAGGTCCTATGGCTACACCTTC. It codes for CASSKNPDRSYGYTF.

The CDR3 sequence is CASSREGWSAPYNEQFF. The CDR3 coding sequence is TGTGCCAGCAGCCGAGAGGGGTGGTCTGCCCCCTACAATGAGCAGTTCTTC. The chain recombines TRBV5-4 with TRBJ2-1; D might be TRBD1 or TRBD2, each matching 5 bases. The CDR3 is 17 residues long. CDR1 SGHNT and CDR2 YYREEE come from the germline V gene (reference sequence). V was cut by 4 bases and J by 2 bases, with 19 bases left in between.

This chain links TRBV30 with TRBJ2-7; the D gene could be TRBD1 or TRBD2 (5 bases each). The CDR3 has 13 amino acids. The germline V gene encodes CDR1 GTSNPN and CDR2 SVGIG (reference sequence). V lost 4 bases, J lost 7 bases, and 17 bases lay in between. The CDR3 loop reads CAWNRDGDGEQYF. The CDR3 region has the DNA TGTGCCTGGAACCGGGACGGGGACGGAGAGCAGTACTTC.

The chain recombines TRBV5-1 with TRBJ1-2; unclear D gene. The germline V gene encodes CDR1 SGHRS and CDR2 YFSETQ. The length of the CDR3 is 16 residues. Trimming shortened V by 4 bases and J by 4 bases, and 20 bases separated the two germline ends. The CDR3 reads CASSPGGQDHIYGYTF. The CDR3, as DNA: TGCGCCAGCAGCCCGGGAGGCCAGGATCACATCTATGGCTACACCTTC.

V and J are TRBV4-1 and TRBJ2-1; 9 bases map to TRBD2. The CDR3 is 16 amino acids. V gave up 4 bases and J gave up 1 base; unmatched junction bases: 5. CDR1 is MGHRA and CDR2 is YSYEKL in the germline V gene. The CDR3 DNA reads TGCGCCAGCAGCCCGGTCCTAGCGGGGTCCTACAATGAGCAGTTCTTC. This encodes CASSPVLAGSYNEQFF.

This chain links TRBV27 with TRBJ2-7; D remains ambiguous. The germline CDR1 and CDR2 sequences are MNHEY and SMNVEV (reference sequence). The CDR3 covers 17 residues. With 7 bases removed from V and 4 bases from J, the gap between germline ends came to 26 bases. Here the CDR3 reads CASKRAPGRNPHYEQYV. CDR3 DNA: TGTGCCAGCAAAAGGGCCCCCGGCCGGAACCCCCATTACGAGCAGTACGTC.

The chain recombines TRBV10-1 with TRBJ1-6; 7 bases line up with TRBD1. After removal of 6 bases from V and 6 bases from J, the junction contained 11 bases not matched to a gene. The V gene's germline CDR1 is WNHNN and CDR2 SYGVQD (reference sequence). There are 16 residues in the CDR3. DNA for the CDR3: TGCGCCAGCAGCCAGGGGGTCTACGACATTAATTCACCCCTCCACTTT. Its protein is CASSQGVYDINSPLHF.

The rearrangement joins TRBV19 to TRBJ1-6; D perhaps matches TRBD1 (6 bases). Germline CDR1 and CDR2: LNHDA and SQIVND (reference sequence). V shed 4 bases and J shed 15 bases, with 10 bases lying between them. The CDR3 is 11 residues long. This CDR3 is CASSTQGHLHF. In DNA, the CDR3 is TGTGCCAGTAGTACTCAGGGACACCTCCACTTT.

In its sample, this clone was seen a few times. The chain links TRBV19 to TRBJ1-5; D is ambiguous. V dropped 6 bases and J dropped 8 bases, with 11 bases sitting between them. The length of the CDR3 is 12 residues. Per germline, CDR1 LNHDA and CDR2 SQIVND (reference sequence). CDR3 DNA sequence: TGTGCCAGTAGCATCCACGGGGAGCCCCAGCATTTT. This codes for CASSIHGEPQHF.

The rearrangement joins TRBV29-1 to TRBJ2-7, with 7 bases lining up with TRBD1. Germline lookup yields CDR1 SQVTM and CDR2 ANQGSEA. V lost 6 bases, J lost 4 bases, and 12 bases stayed unmatched. The CDR3 is 14 amino acids. The CDR3 nucleotides are TGCAGCGTGGGCAGGGGGACAACATATTACGAGCAGTACTTC. This codes for CSVGRGTTYYEQYF.

This chain connects TRBV19 to TRBJ1-2; D is unclear. Germline V gene lookup returns CDR1 LNHDA and CDR2 SQIVND (reference sequence). This CDR3 comprises 10 residues. V dropped 7 bases and J dropped 4 bases, with 4 bases sitting between them. CDR3 in DNA: TGTGCCAGTAAGAGCTATGGCTACACCTTC. It codes for CASKSYGYTF.

V usage is TRBV10-3 and J usage is TRBJ1-3; 7 positions match TRBD1. Trimming removed 6 bases from V and 1 base from J; junction bases left unmatched: 9. The CDR3 covers 16 residues. From germline, CDR1 is ENHRY and CDR2 SYGVKD. The CDR3 loop is CAIRETGKASGNTIYF. The CDR3 bases are TGTGCCATCAGAGAGACAGGGAAAGCTTCTGGAAACACCATATATTTT.

The J gene is TRBJ1-5, the V gene TRBV10-3; D ambiguous. CDR3 length equals 12 residues. Germline CDR1 ENHRY, CDR2 SYGVKD. V was cut by 5 bases and J by 6 bases, with 8 bases left in between. CDR3 loop: CAISHSTQPQHF. The CDR3 DNA sequence: TGTGCCATCAGTCACTCGACTCAGCCCCAGCATTTT.

This chain joins TRBV4-1 and TRBJ2-7, with D possibly TRBD2 on 5 matching bases. Deletions cut 0 bases from V and 2 bases from J, with 11 bases between. The CDR3 extends over 15 amino acids. Germline V CDR1 and CDR2: MGHRA, YSYEKL. CDR3 region: CASSQDPTGTYEQYF. CDR3 in DNA: TGCGCCAGCAGCCAAGATCCAACGGGGACCTACGAGCAGTACTTC.

V usage is TRBV11-2 and J usage is TRBJ1-4; 7 bases match TRBD1. The CDR3 has 14 residues. Germline V gives CDR1 SGHAT, CDR2 FQNNGV. Germline trimming cut 4 bases from V and 3 bases from J; bases unmatched to any gene: 2. CDR3 loop: CASSSGTANEKLFF. CDR3 DNA sequence: TGTGCCAGCAGCTCCGGGACAGCTAATGAAAAACTGTTTTTT.

The rearrangement uses TRBV7-9 and TRBJ2-3; 9 nucleotides align to TRBD1. Germline V gene lookup returns CDR1 SEHNR and CDR2 FQNEAQ (reference sequence). The V gene end was trimmed by 7 bases and the J gene end by 2 bases; junction bases not matched to a gene: 16. CDR3 length: 18 residues. CDR3 sequence reads: CASKAGTGFEGVTDTQYF. The CDR3 coding sequence is TGTGCCAGCAAGGCCGGGACAGGGTTTGAAGGGGTCACAGATACGCAGTATTTT. The full variable domain, completed using reference TRBV7-9 and TRBJ2-3, is DTGVSQNPRHKITKRGQNVTFRCDPISEHNRLYWYRQTLGQGPEFLTYFQNEAQLEKSRLLSDRFSAERPKGSFSTLEIQRTEQGDSAMYLCASKAGTGFEGVTDTQYFGPGTRLTVL.

V gene TRBV7-2 combines with J gene TRBJ2-5, with 10 bases aligning to TRBD2. The J call is uncertain, as TRBJ2-7 better fits the DNA end. From germline, CDR1 is SGHTA and CDR2 FQGNSA. The CDR3 has 15 residues. CDR3 residues: CASSYLAGVPYEQYF. Here the CDR3 DNA reads TGTGCCAGCAGCTACCTAGCGGGGGTCCCGTACGAGCAGTACTTC.